The rows below give T cell receptor beta chains drawn from one sample of a study of CD8+ T cells in alopecia areata. The method was immunoSEQ multiplex PCR; TCRdb's version includes in-frame clones alone and lacks a portion of them. This repertoire shows some 100,000 clones, roughly 69% found once; its top ten account for around 2.7%. Source material: CD4+ T cells sorted from blood. The receptors originated from a human donor in good health. CDR3s include the opening cysteine and the closing phenylalanine or tryptophan. The order of the fields is CDR3 length, D gene, V gene, clone size, J gene, CDR3 DNA, CDR3 protein. A D gene is named only where the DNA matches it firmly. The size field is filled for only some rows; it gives once, few, many or a size class.

>12|-|TRBV15|-|TRBJ2-2
TGTGCCACCAGCAGAGAGGAGGGAAAGCTGTTTTTT
CATSREEGKLFF
>18|TRBD2|TRBV27|-|TRBJ2-3
TGTGCCAGCAGTGGACTAGCGGGGGGCTTCCGGGGCACAGATACGCAGTATTTT
CASSGLAGGFRGTDTQYF
>13|-|TRBV18|-|TRBJ2-3
TGTGCCAGCTCACCACCCGTCCTGGATACGCAGTATTTT
CASSPPVLDTQYF
>16|-|TRBV5-4|-|TRBJ2-5
TGTGCCAGCAGCCGGGACCAGCCAAACTTGGGGGAGACCCAGTACTTC
CASSRDQPNLGETQYF
>15|-|TRBV5-1|-|TRBJ1-2
TGCGCCAGCAGCCCTTCTCCCGAGACATACTATGGCTACACCTTC
CASSPSPETYYGYTF
>14|TRBD2|TRBV2|-|TRBJ2-7
TGTGCCAGCGGGACTAGCGGGGGAATCTTCGAGCAGTACTTC
CASGTSGGIFEQYF
>15|TRBD1|TRBV19|-|TRBJ1-1
TGTGCCAGTAGGTTGGGACAGGGTACGGACACTGAAGCTTTCTTT
CASRLGQGTDTEAFF
>13|-|TRBV23-1|-|TRBJ2-7
TGCGCCAGCGGACGGGACAAGCCCTACGAGCAGTACTTC
CASGRDKPYEQYF
>15|TRBD1|TRBV6-1|few|TRBJ2-4
TGTGCCAGCAGTAATCAACAGGGGGCCCTAAACATTCAGTACTTC
CASSNQQGALNIQYF
>15|-|TRBV29-1|-|TRBJ2-3
TGCAGCGTTGAAGAATTTTCGGCGGGCACAGATACGCAGTATTTT
CSVEEFSAGTDTQYF
>16|TRBD1|TRBV5-6|-|TRBJ2-7
TGTGCCAGCAGCTTGGCCCCGGGACAGGGGGGCCACGAGCAGTACTTC
CASSLAPGQGGHEQYF
>13|-|TRBV30|-|TRBJ2-7
TGTGCCTGGAGTGCGGGGACGCCCTACGAGCAGTACTTC
CAWSAGTPYEQYF
>14|TRBD1|TRBV2|-|TRBJ1-2
TGTGCCAGCAGAGCGACAGGGAGAATGTTTGGCTACACCTTC
CASRATGRMFGYTF
>15|TRBD1|TRBV29-1|-|TRBJ2-4
TGCAGCGTTGATTCTGCGACAGGGGTGGAAAACATTCAGTACTTC
CSVDSATGVENIQYF
>14|TRBD1|TRBV9|few|TRBJ1-2
TGTGCCAGCAGCGTAGGACAGGGGAACTATGGCTACACCTTC
CASSVGQGNYGYTF
>17|-|TRBV5-1|few|TRBJ2-5
TGCGCCAGCAGCTTGGCTGCGGGATTGACACAGAAAGAGACCCAGTACTTC
CASSLAAGLTQKETQYF
>12|-|TRBV2|once|TRBJ2-7
TGTGCCAGCATTGGGCTGAACTACGAGCAGTACTTC
CASIGLNYEQYF
>14|-|TRBV7-2|-|TRBJ2-3
TGTGCCAGCAGCTTAGTGAAGGGGGCAGATACGCAGTATTTT
CASSLVKGADTQYF
>12|-|TRBV23-1|once|TRBJ1-1
TGCGCCAGCACCCCGGGCGGCGCTGAAGCTTTCTTT
CASTPGGAEAFF
>13|TRBD2|TRBV5-1|-|TRBJ2-7
TGCGCCAGCAGCTTGGTCCTAGCGGGAGAGCAGTACTTC
CASSLVLAGEQYF
>13|-|TRBV5-1|-|TRBJ1-2
TGCGCCAGCAGCTTGCGAGCCTCTGGTGGCTACACCTTC
CASSLRASGGYTF
>13|-|TRBV5-6|-|TRBJ2-1
TGTGCCAGCAGCTTGCCAGTTTACAATGAGCAGTTCTTC
CASSLPVYNEQFF
>16|TRBD1|TRBV30|-|TRBJ2-5
TGTGCCTGGAGCCGACAGGGGGCGAGGGGGCAAGAGACCCAGTACTTC
CAWSRQGARGQETQYF